The 21 T cell receptor beta chains given below trace back to one sample, sequenced in a study of cytomegalovirus exposure and HLA in healthy donors. Primers included in the PCR were 60 Vbeta and 13 Jbeta primers. Repertoires were generated with immunoSEQ multiplex PCR, while TCRdb's copy carries only in-frame clones and drops some. The sample has under 170,000 clones; under 75% are singletons. The material sequenced was PBMCs. All receptors derive from a woman in her sixties or seventies in good health and CMV-seropositive.

This sequence joins TRBV5-1 and TRBJ2-7; D is perhaps TRBD1 (7 bases). CDR3 size: 15 residues. Germline loops: CDR1 SGHRS, CDR2 YFSETQ. The V and J ends lost 4 bases and 5 bases respectively, with 19 bases between them. CDR3 sequence reads: CASSPTGSGLNEQYF. Here the CDR3 DNA reads TGCGCCAGCAGCCCGACAGGGAGCGGGTTGAACGAGCAGTACTTC.

The chain combines TRBV28 with TRBJ1-1; TRBD1 matches at 7 bases. Germline loops: CDR1 MDHEN, CDR2 SYDVKM. The CDR3 sequence is 11 residues long. Trimming took 5 bases from V and 11 from J; bases not matched to a gene: 5. DNA of the CDR3: TGTGCCAGCAGTAACAGGGGAGAGGCTTTCTTT. This sequence encodes CASSNRGEAFF.

The gene calls are TRBV27 and TRBJ2-4, with 9 bases that match TRBD1. Per the germline V gene, CDR1 is MNHEY and CDR2 is SMNVEV (reference sequence). V was pared by 4 bases and J by 3 bases, with 7 bases of the junction left unmatched. The CDR3 contains 16 residues. DNA for the CDR3: TGTGCCAGCAGTTCCCGAGGACAGGGGCGCAAAAACATTCAGTACTTC. This sequence encodes CASSSRGQGRKNIQYF.

The gene calls are TRBV28 and TRBJ2-7; the D gene is possibly TRBD2 (6 bases). This CDR3 spans 13 amino acids. V lost 2 bases to trimming and J lost 6 bases, with 11 bases between them. The germline gives CDR1 MDHEN, CDR2 SYDVKM. The CDR3 bases are TGTGCCAGCAGTTTAGACGGACTATCCGAGCAGTACTTC. This encodes CASSLDGLSEQYF.

This clone was counted once. A junction end diverges from the germline sequence, so it may reflect a read error. The gene calls are TRBV5-1 and TRBJ2-7; 8 positions agree with TRBD1. CDR3 length equals 15 residues. Germline V gives CDR1 SGHRS, CDR2 YFSETQ. The DNA of the CDR3 is TGCGCCAGCAGGTTGGGGCAGGGGGCGAGCTACGAGCAGTACTTC. This sequence encodes CASRLGQGASYEQYF.

The chain employs TRBV27 and TRBJ2-5, with 11 bases fitting TRBD2. Per the germline V gene, CDR1 is MNHEY and CDR2 is SMNVEV (reference sequence). V was pared by 7 bases and J by 4 bases, with 5 bases of the junction left unmatched. The CDR3 contains 14 residues. Here the CDR3 reads CASKPTSGRETQYF. CDR3 DNA: TGTGCCAGCAAGCCCACTAGCGGGAGAGAGACCCAGTACTTC.

This clone was detected only a few times. The chain employs TRBV2 and TRBJ2-1, with 11 bases lining up with TRBD2. Germline-derived CDR1 and CDR2 are SNHLY and FYNNEI. This CDR3 has 14 residues. With V trimmed by 5 bases and J by 8 bases, 5 bases remained unmatched. This CDR3 reads CASSPSGRLDEQFF. CDR3 DNA sequence: TGTGCCAGCAGTCCTAGCGGGAGGCTCGATGAGCAGTTCTTC.

In its sample, this clone was seen a few times. The V call is TRBV29-1, the J call TRBJ2-5, with D perhaps matching TRBD1 (7 bases). Deletions cut 5 bases from V and 5 bases from J, with 15 bases between. Looked up from germline, CDR1 is SQVTM and CDR2 is ANQGSEA. CDR3 length equals 13 residues. The CDR3 reads CSVQGGAGETQYF. The CDR3 region has the DNA TGCAGCGTTCAAGGGGGCGCGGGGGAGACCCAGTACTTC. The variable domain in full, completed from reference TRBV29-1 and TRBJ2-5, reads SAVISQKPSRDICQRGTSLTIQCQVDSQVTMMFWYRQQPGQSLTLIATANQGSEATYESGFVIDKFPISRPNLTFSTLTVSNMSPEDSSIYLCSVQGGAGETQYFGPGTRLLVL.

Points on this clone: Germline and junction disagree at one end, which may indicate a read error. The rearrangement uses TRBV7-7 and TRBJ2-7; D gene ambiguous. From germline, CDR1 is SSHAT and CDR2 FNYEAQ (reference sequence). This CDR3 region has 13 residues. CDR3 DNA sequence: TGTGCTAGCAGCCGGTCGATTGACTACGAGCAGTACTTC. This sequence encodes CASSRSIDYEQYF.

The sample holds one count of this clone. The chain recombines TRBV18 with TRBJ2-7, with D perhaps matching TRBD2 (6 bases). Germline values: CDR1 KGHSH, CDR2 LQKENI. Trimming took 2 bases from V and 5 from J, leaving 10 bases between them. The CDR3 is 13 amino acids. The DNA of the CDR3 is TGTGCCAGCTCACCAACGGGAGACCACGAGCAGTACTTC. This encodes CASSPTGDHEQYF.

This clone was observed a handful of times. The rearrangement uses TRBV18 and TRBJ2-1, with 10 nucleotides matching TRBD1. Germline CDR1 reads KGHSH; CDR2 reads LQKENI. V lost 3 bases, J lost 7 bases, and 6 bases stayed unmatched. The CDR3 covers 15 residues. The CDR3 bases are TGTGCCAGCTCACCTTACGGACAGGGGGTTAATGAGCAGTTCTTC. This translates into CASSPYGQGVNEQFF.

The V and J genes are TRBV7-9 and TRBJ1-1; TRBD1 agrees at 7 bases. The V gene's germline CDR1 is SEHNR and CDR2 FQNEAQ (reference sequence). With 5 bases clipped from V and 9 bases from J, the junction kept 9 bases outside the gene matches. There are 13 residues in the CDR3. In nucleotides, the CDR3 is TGTGCCAGCAGCCCCTCCGGACAGGATCAAGCTTTCTTT. Translation gives CASSPSGQDQAFF.

For the CDR3, the DNA is TGTGCCAGCAGAGTAAGGGAGGCCACTGAAGCTTTCTTT. This codes for CASRVREATEAFF. The V and J genes are TRBV21-1 and TRBJ1-1. TRBV21-1 is tagged as a pseudogene. CDR3 length: 13 residues.

The chain links TRBV4-2 to TRBJ1-3; D possibly corresponds to TRBD1 (6 bases). CDR3 length: 17 residues. The germline V gene has CDR1 LGHNA and CDR2 YNFKEQ. V lost 0 bases and J lost 1, with 13 bases in between. CDR3 protein: CASSQDWTVGSGNTIYF. Here the CDR3 DNA reads TGTGCCAGCAGCCAAGATTGGACAGTGGGGTCTGGAAACACCATATATTTT.

J is TRBJ2-7 and V is TRBV7-2; unclear D gene. CDR1 SGHTA and CDR2 FQGNSA come from the germline V gene. V was shortened by 3 bases and J by 4 bases, with 10 bases between the two germline ends. The length of the CDR3 is 13 residues. The CDR3, as DNA: TGTGCCAGCAGCTTTACACAACTATACGAGCAGTACTTC. Translation gives CASSFTQLYEQYF.

J is TRBJ2-2 and V is TRBV9, with 10 bases matching TRBD2. V lost 4 bases, J lost 4 bases, and 4 bases stayed unmatched. Germline-derived CDR1 and CDR2 are SGDLS and YYNGEE. The CDR3 length is 15 residues. CDR3: CASSKRLAGTGELFF. In DNA, the CDR3 is TGTGCCAGCAGCAAAAGACTAGCGGGCACCGGGGAGCTGTTTTTT.

The sample holds a few counts of this clone. The chain joins TRBV7-2 to TRBJ2-3; 7 positions match TRBD2. This CDR3 is 15 amino acids long. Germline CDR1 reads SGHTA; CDR2 reads FQGNSA. V trimming: 1 base; J trimming: 5 bases; junction bases outside the gene matches: 6. The CDR3 here is CASSLVVVAGDTQYF. The CDR3 bases are TGTGCCAGCAGCTTAGTGGTTGTAGCGGGAGATACGCAGTATTTT. Based on the CDR3 plus reference TRBV7-2 and TRBJ2-3, the full variable domain is GAGVSQSPSNKVTEKGKDVELRCDPISGHTALYWYRQSLGQGLEFLIYFQGNSAPDKSGLPSDRFSAERTGGSVSTLTIQRTQQEDSAVYLCASSLVVVAGDTQYFGPGTRLTVL.

The gene calls are TRBV28 and TRBJ1-1; the D is unclear. The germline V gene encodes CDR1 MDHEN and CDR2 SYDVKM. The V end was cut by 3 bases, the J end by 1 base, with 9 bases between. This CDR3 spans 14 amino acids. CDR3 in amino acids: CASSFSIANTEAFF. DNA of the CDR3: TGTGCCAGCAGTTTTAGTATCGCGAACACTGAAGCTTTCTTT.

The V gene is TRBV28, the J gene TRBJ1-2, with TRBD1 identical over 7 bases. The CDR3 sequence is 13 residues long. V lost 6 bases, J lost 2 bases, and 3 bases stayed unmatched. Germline-derived CDR1 and CDR2 are MDHEN and SYDVKM. CDR3 nucleotides: TGTGCCAGCAGCACAGGGGACAACTATGGCTACACCTTC. Amino acids: CASSTGDNYGYTF.

This chain joins TRBV30 and TRBJ2-2; 7 nucleotides align to TRBD1. V shed 0 bases and J 5 bases; nucleotides not matched to a gene: 0. The CDR3 runs to 13 residues. Germline assignment: CDR1 GTSNPN and CDR2 SVGIG (reference sequence). The CDR3 coding sequence is TGTGCCTGGAGTGTACAGGGGACCGGGGAGCTGTTTTTT. This gives the protein CAWSVQGTGELFF.

The chain links TRBV5-1 to TRBJ2-7; D is perhaps TRBD1 (6 bases). The CDR3 spans 14 residues. Germline V gene data show CDR1 as SGHRS and CDR2 as YFSETQ. V lost 7 bases and J 4 bases, leaving 18 bases between the germline ends. The CDR3 bases are TGCGCCAGCCGCTCTTTACAGGGAAATTACGAGCAGTACTTC. This codes for CASRSLQGNYEQYF.